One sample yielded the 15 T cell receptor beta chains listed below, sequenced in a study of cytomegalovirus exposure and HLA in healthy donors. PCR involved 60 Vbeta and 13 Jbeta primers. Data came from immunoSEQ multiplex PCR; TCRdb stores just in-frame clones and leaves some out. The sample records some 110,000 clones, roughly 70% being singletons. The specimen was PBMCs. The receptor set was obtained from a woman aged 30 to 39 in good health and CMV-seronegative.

In DNA form, the CDR3 reads TGTGCCAGCAGTGCGGAGACGCCCTCCTACAATGAGCAGTTCTTC. It is translated as CASSAETPSYNEQFF. The rearrangement links TRBV6-1 to TRBJ2-1, with D unclear. Per germline, CDR1 MNHNS and CDR2 SASEGT. V gave up 4 bases and J gave up 0 bases, with 10 bases separating them. The CDR3 totals 15 residues.

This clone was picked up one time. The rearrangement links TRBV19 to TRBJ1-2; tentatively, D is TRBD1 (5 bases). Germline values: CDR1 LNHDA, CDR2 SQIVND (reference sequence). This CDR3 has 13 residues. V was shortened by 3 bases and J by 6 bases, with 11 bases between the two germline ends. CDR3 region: CASSMAGKDGYTF. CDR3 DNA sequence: TGTGCCAGTAGTATGGCAGGGAAGGATGGCTACACCTTC.

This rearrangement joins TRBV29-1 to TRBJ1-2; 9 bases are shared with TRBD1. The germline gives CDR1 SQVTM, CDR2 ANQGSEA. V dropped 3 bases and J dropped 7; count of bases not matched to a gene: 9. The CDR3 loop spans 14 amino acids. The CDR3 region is CSVDSSGQGGGYTF. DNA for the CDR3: TGCAGCGTTGACAGCTCGGGACAGGGTGGTGGCTACACCTTC. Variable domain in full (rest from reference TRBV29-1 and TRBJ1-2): SAVISQKPSRDICQRGTSLTIQCQVDSQVTMMFWYRQQPGQSLTLIATANQGSEATYESGFVIDKFPISRPNLTFSTLTVSNMSPEDSSIYLCSVDSSGQGGGYTFGSGTRLTVV.

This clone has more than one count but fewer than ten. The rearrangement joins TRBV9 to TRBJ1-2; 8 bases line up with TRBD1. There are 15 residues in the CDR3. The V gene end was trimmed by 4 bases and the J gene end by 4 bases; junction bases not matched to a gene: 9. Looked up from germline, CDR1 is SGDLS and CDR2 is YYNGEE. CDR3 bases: TGTGCCAGCAGCTCGACGGACAGGGCCCCCTATGGCTACACCTTC. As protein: CASSSTDRAPYGYTF.

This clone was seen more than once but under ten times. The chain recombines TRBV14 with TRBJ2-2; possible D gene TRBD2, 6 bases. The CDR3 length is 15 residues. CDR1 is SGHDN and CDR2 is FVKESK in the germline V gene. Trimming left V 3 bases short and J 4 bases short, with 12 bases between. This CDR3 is CASSQVLASTGELFF. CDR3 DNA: TGTGCCAGCAGCCAGGTACTAGCATCCACCGGGGAGCTGTTTTTT.

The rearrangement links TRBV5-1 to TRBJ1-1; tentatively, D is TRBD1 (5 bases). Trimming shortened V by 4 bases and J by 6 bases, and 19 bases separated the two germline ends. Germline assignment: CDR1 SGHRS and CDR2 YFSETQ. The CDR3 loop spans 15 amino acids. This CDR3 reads CASSPHLGVRAEAFF. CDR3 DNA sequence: TGCGCCAGCAGCCCCCACCTAGGGGTCAGGGCTGAAGCTTTCTTT.

In DNA form, the CDR3 reads TGTGCCAGCAGCTTGGATGACAGGGGCTATGGCTACACCTTC. Translated, it gives CASSLDDRGYGYTF. The chain employs TRBV5-6 and TRBJ1-2, with TRBD1 identical over 8 bases. The V segment lost 0 bases and the J segment 4 bases; nucleotides outside the gene matches: 2. Germline V gene lookup returns CDR1 SGHDT and CDR2 YYEEEE. The CDR3 is 14 amino acids.

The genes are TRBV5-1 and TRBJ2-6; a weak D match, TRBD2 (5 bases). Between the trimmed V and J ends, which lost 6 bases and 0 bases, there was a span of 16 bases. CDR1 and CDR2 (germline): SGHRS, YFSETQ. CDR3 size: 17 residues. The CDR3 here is CASIEGSLYSGANVLTF. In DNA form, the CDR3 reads TGCGCCAGCATAGAGGGTTCACTATACTCTGGGGCCAACGTCCTGACTTTC.

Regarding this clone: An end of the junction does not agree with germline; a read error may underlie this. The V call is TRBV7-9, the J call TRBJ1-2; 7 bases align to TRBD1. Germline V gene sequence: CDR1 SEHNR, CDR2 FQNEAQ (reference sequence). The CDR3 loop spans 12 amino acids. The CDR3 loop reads CSSSRQGGGYPF. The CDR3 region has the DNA TGTTCCAGCAGCAGACAGGGTGGTGGCTACCCCTTC.

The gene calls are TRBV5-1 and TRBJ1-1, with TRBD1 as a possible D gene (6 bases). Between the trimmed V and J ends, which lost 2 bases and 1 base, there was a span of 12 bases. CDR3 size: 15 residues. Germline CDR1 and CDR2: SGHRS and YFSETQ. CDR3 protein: CASSLGTIRNTEAFF. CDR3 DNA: TGCGCCAGCAGCTTAGGGACAATACGGAACACTGAAGCTTTCTTT.

The DNA for the CDR3 is TGTGCCAGCATCCGGGACAGGTTTGGGGCCAACGTCCTGACTTTC. It encodes CASIRDRFGANVLTF. This rearrangement joins TRBV2 to TRBJ2-6; TRBD1 matches 8 bases. This CDR3 is 15 amino acids long. Germline values: CDR1 SNHLY, CDR2 FYNNEI. J was trimmed by 3 bases and V by 7 bases; bases with no gene match: 5.

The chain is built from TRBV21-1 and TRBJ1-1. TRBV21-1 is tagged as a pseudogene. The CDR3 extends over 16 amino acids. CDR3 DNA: TGTGCCATCCACGGGGGGGCCCCGAGCCTAAACACTGAAGCTTTCTTT. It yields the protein CAIHGGAPSLNTEAFF.

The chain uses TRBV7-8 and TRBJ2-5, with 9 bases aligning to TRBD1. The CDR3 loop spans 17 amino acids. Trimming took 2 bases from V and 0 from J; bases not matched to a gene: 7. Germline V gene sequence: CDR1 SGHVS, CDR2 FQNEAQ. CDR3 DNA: TGTGCCAGCAGCTTACTACAGGGGGCGCTTAACCAAGAGACCCAGTACTTC. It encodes CASSLLQGALNQETQYF.

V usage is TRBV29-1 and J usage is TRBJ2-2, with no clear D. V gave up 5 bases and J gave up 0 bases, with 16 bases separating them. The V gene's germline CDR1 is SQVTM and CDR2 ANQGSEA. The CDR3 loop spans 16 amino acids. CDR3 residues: CSVSPSQSANTGELFF. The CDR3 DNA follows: TGCAGCGTTTCCCCTAGTCAGAGCGCGAACACCGGGGAGCTGTTTTTT.

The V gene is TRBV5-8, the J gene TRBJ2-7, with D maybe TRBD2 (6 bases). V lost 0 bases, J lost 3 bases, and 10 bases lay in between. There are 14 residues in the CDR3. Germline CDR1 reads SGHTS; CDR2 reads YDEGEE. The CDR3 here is CASSLAGTFYEQYF. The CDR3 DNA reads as TGTGCCAGCAGCTTGGCAGGGACTTTCTACGAGCAGTACTTC.